This record covers a single TCR beta chain. Its specificity is unknown. This entry is derived from a study of T cell repertoires and HLA-DP antigens. The wider study: Average DNA input: roughly 200 ng for CD137+CD4+ sorts, around 1.3 ug pre-culture.

General study results and limits: Antigen presentation used HeLa cells, with total CD4+ cells responding.

Sequenced by immunoSEQ multiplex PCR; TCRdb stores in-frame clones only, minus some. The table includes roughly 73,000 clones, over 75% detected once. The germline V and J ends were trimmed by 0 bases and 11 bases, with 17 bases remaining between them. This CDR3 region has 14 residues. Germline-derived CDR1 and CDR2 are SGDLS and YYNGEE. Negative selection yielded untouched CD4+ T cells of average about 98% purity. The chain has TRBV9 and TRBJ1-1; D possibly corresponds to TRBD1 (6 bases). The TCR was taken from a man in his fifties or sixties in good health and CMV-seronegative. The specimen was CD4+ T cells from PBMCs. This CDR3 is CASSVARRGGKAFF. DNA for the CDR3: TGTGCCAGCAGCGTAGCTCGCAGGGGCGGAAAGGCTTTCTTT.